A single T cell receptor beta chain is shown here with its context. No antigen is known for it. There are no base qualities to consult, and no much larger clone falls within one base. This sample was included in a study of cytomegalovirus exposure and HLA in healthy donors (dated by TCRdb to the late 2010s). Background on the whole study: An earlier analysis of approximately 550 of the donors reported 250 to 350 Gb of sequence data and 117 million unique TCR beta sequences from 150 million to 200 million T cells. Class I and class II HLA loci were covered by the typing at four-digit resolution. Among the roughly 430 genotyped donors, 75% to 90% belonged to the genetic ancestry cluster associated with self-reported Caucasian donors. To predict cytomegalovirus infection status, the study brought together high-throughput TCR immunosequencing, statistical association of individual TCRs with disease status, and machine learning. All discovery cohort repertoires had been generated using a single sequencing platform. An earlier analysis of several hundred of the donors used high-throughput TCR beta sequencing to judge whether each TCR beta V gene segment behaved as functional or pseudogenic. The study used immunosequencing to profile the T cell repertoires of about 670 subjects and linked those repertoires to cytomegalovirus serostatus. A separate validation cohort of about 110 different subjects was used in addition to the roughly 670-subject first cohort. Among 398 genotyped donors of the cohort, an average of approximately 240,000 unique TCR beta nucleotide sequences was sequenced per donor, of which about 18% were non-productive. Approximately 300 gigabases of sequencing data and 70 million to 100 million unique TCR sequences were included in an early release covering several hundred HLA-typed donors. Because of strong linkage in the cohort, four or five DR-DQ haplotypes were treated as single units for association and clustering. Typing coverage differed by locus: A, B, C, DRB1 and DQB1 were typed in roughly 620-630 donors, DQA1 in about 550, DPA1 in 600 to 610, and DPB1 in just under 480. The study was designed to test whether signatures of past pathogen exposure could be identified by cataloging public T cell receptors. In a later genetic analysis, genome-wide SNP genotypes for about 65% of the roughly 670 donors were used, and that subset was treated as a discovery cohort. A later analysis re-analyzed previously published TCR beta repertoires from 600 to 850 donors and added high-resolution HLA genotyping to study TCR occurrence patterns. Donor age, sex, ethnicity and CMV serostatus were compiled alongside the repertoire data. Rather than using new phenotypic data, the later analysis identified candidate immune exposures from TCR beta sequences and from how often those sequences occurred across donors. Overall results and qualifications from the work: Most TCR sequences were observed very rarely across donors, whereas some public TCRs were present in many individuals. The cohort was sequenced for TCR beta chains only, and without alpha or paired-chain data the features that could be detected were limited. In a later analysis, several top co-occurrence clusters were reported to appear linked to parvovirus B19, influenza, CMV and Epstein-Barr virus. According to a later analysis, TCR association rates differed among HLA loci, with DRB1 alleles showing the most associated TCRs and HLA-C alleles showing the fewest. The authors suggested that the approach could potentially be generalized to other disease states and immunological phenotypes. In a later analysis, about 17,000 TCR beta sequences were associated with specific HLA alleles at a false discovery rate of 0.05. In a later analysis, HLA-associated TCR beta chains showed more clonal expansion and lower generation probabilities than non-associated chains that were equally common. HLA typing was unavailable for some donors at each locus, so association tests used only the typed subset. A later analysis found that most CMV-associated TCR beta chains appeared HLA-restricted, with HLA associations seemingly driven largely by CMV exposure. Cytomegalovirus status was reported to be diagnosed by the classifier with high specificity and sensitivity in both the original and validation cohorts. Broadly in line with IMGT annotations, most TCR beta V segments showed up in productive rearrangements about 87% or about 30% of the time in an earlier analysis of several hundred of the donors. A later genetic analysis associated a missense DCLRE1C variant with V-gene and J-gene trimming of TCR beta chains, and an independent cohort replicated the association. A total of roughly 160 TCR beta chains were listed by the study as associated with cytomegalovirus. Three of the identified cytomegalovirus-associated TCR beta chains were confirmed in vitro to be specific for cytomegalovirus antigens. Some IMGT-functional V segments, including TRBV6-2 and TRBV6-3, could not be distinguished by the 87-base-pair reads and were therefore excluded. CMV serostatus was the only immune exposure information available for the cohort. A group of highly shared sequence variants was considered likely to be a technical artifact of the sequencing pipeline. When HLA alleles, especially DR and DQ, strongly co-occurred, attributing TCR associations to individual alleles was difficult. A further reported finding was that TCR beta sequences accurately predicted the HLA-A and HLA-B alleles for most subjects in the first cohort. Roughly uniform sequencing depth across donors was assumed in presence/absence analyses, although this assumption may not hold. Linkage disequilibrium might explain the correlated functional status among segregating V segments, but an unknown experimental factor could not be excluded. Because counts were too low, some 16 rarely observed V segments, including chromosome 9 orphons, were excluded from the earlier analysis of several hundred of the donors. According to a later genetic analysis, donors in an Asian-associated ancestry cluster had fewer N-insertions in productive TCRs than the approximately 700-donor mean.

The cohort comprised some 700 healthy bone marrow donors. All cohort members were sampled while nominally healthy, although unrecorded immune exposures were likely present. The donor tested CMV seronegative, placing the donor among the approximately 400 seronegative members of the cohort. Each donor provided a peripheral blood sample, and peripheral blood mononuclear cells were used for TCR beta sequencing. Genomic DNA extraction from the blood cell samples was performed with the Qiagen DNeasy Blood Extraction Kit. Library preparation employed the immunoSEQ multiplex PCR assay. A mixture of 60 forward primers for TCR Vbeta segments and 13 reverse primers for TCR Jbeta segments was used in the multiplex PCR. A multiplex PCR assay on genomic DNA amplified the CDR3 region of rearranged TCR beta genes. The amplified TCR beta libraries were sequenced on the Illumina HiSeq System as 87-base-pair reads. The study's own analysis went as follows. Across the 600 to 700 repertoires, a later analysis counted some 80 million unique TCR beta chains, around 11 million of which were shared by at least two donors. Raw reads were error-corrected and collapsed into unique sequences by a nearest-neighbor algorithm in which closely related sequences were merged to remove PCR and sequencing errors. CDR3 sequences were aligned to IMGT reference sequences to assign V, D and J gene segments. For a sequence to be retained, a match of at least six nucleotides was required to both a V gene segment and a J gene segment. Rearrangements were classified as productive when the CDR3 lacked stop codons and remained in frame with V and J, and all other rearrangements were classified as non-productive. CDR3 was defined by IMGT convention, running from the second conserved V-encoded cysteine to the conserved J-encoded phenylalanine. Sequences without an unambiguous match to a single V gene segment were excluded from the earlier analysis of about 600 of the donors. An earlier analysis of a few hundred of the donors called V segments functional above 56.7% productive rearrangements and segregating when the between-donor standard deviation exceeded 5%. A statistical classification framework was built for diagnosing cytomegalovirus status from the catalog of TCR beta chain sequences. In a later analysis, V and J genes were assigned by comparing TCR nucleotide sequences against IMGT/GENE-DB human TR gene sequences. A later analysis assigned CDR3 sequences and most-parsimonious VDJ recombination scenarios with the TCRdist pipeline. In a later analysis, each TCR beta chain was defined by its CDR3 amino acid sequence together with its V-gene family, and reads lacking a unique V-gene family were excluded. In a later analysis, 450 to 600 highly shared, low-generation-probability nucleotide sequences were removed to address suspected cross-contamination and a sequencing artifact. For each public chain, a later analysis derived a clonal expansion index from normalized ranks of inferred template counts within each repertoire. A later analysis computed generation probabilities with a VDJ recombination model fitted to out-of-frame rearrangements, and checked the results against IGoR. In a later analysis, hypergeometric tests were used to score TCR-TCR, TCR-HLA and TCR-CMV co-occurrence, with a repertoire-size bias correction applied to TCR pairs. A later analysis estimated false discovery rates by permuting HLA or CMV assignments 20 times. In a later analysis, co-occurring TCRs were grouped using DBSCAN, with TCRdist sequence similarity added in when clustering inside HLA-allele-positive subsets. Co-occurrence clustering excluded repertoires with fewer than 30,000 or more than 120,000 public chains, plus five with anomalous nucleotide sharing. The source is immuneACCESS, and TCRdb retained only in-frame sequences with V and J called. Part of the clones is not carried over; for the studies checked, unresolved V genes explain less than half of this, and the remainder is unexplained. Clone size and the V and J calls come from that table; the DNA yielded D and trimming. This sample is represented by about 150,000 clones; more than 75% of them were singletons. The top ten clones comprise less than 2.5% of the sample.

Reading the germline V gene gives CDR1 SGHTA and CDR2 FQGNSA. V is pruned by 5 bases and J by 4 bases, leaving 10 bases of the junction without a gene match. Reading from cysteine to phenylalanine, the CDR3 counts 16 amino acids. Only the CDR3 portion is preserved as DNA: 48 bases, with reading frame beginning at the first base. Sequencing was done on a sample of PBMCs. The V gene is TRBV7-2 and the J gene is TRBJ1-3; the junction holds 8 bases that match TRBD1. The TCR originated in a woman under 30 in good health and CMV-seronegative. The CDR3 region: CASSPDRVWAGNTIYF. The DNA sequence reads TGTGCCAGCAGCCCGGACAGGGTATGGGCGGGAAACACCATATATTTT. With the portions outside the CDR3 filled from the reference TRBV7-2 and TRBJ1-3 genes, the complete variable region becomes GAGVSQSPSNKVTEKGKDVELRCDPISGHTALYWYRQSLGQGLEFLIYFQGNSAPDKSGLPSDRFSAERTGGSVSTLTIQRTQQEDSAVYLCASSPDRVWAGNTIYFGEGSWLTVV.